The rows below give T cell receptor beta chains drawn from one sample of a study of T cells in Graves' hyperthyroidism and ophthalmopathy. Each CDR3 protein gets one entry after TCRdb re-called the multiplex PCR reads with MiXCR. The data show around 300,000 distinct CDR3 sequences, roughly 14% seen once. The sample consisted of blood. The source is a woman aged 25-40 years with Graves' hyperthyroidism that later progressed to Graves' ophthalmopathy. CDR3s include the opening cysteine and the closing phenylalanine or tryptophan. Fields, in order: V gene, clone size, J gene, CDR3 protein. Where a row states a size, it is once, few, many or the class of an expanded clone; other rows omit it.

TRBV6-1	many	TRBJ2-7	CATSTPSDRYLYYEQYF
TRBV20-1	NA	TRBJ2-3	CSARTEGTDTQYF
TRBV7-8	NA	TRBJ2-1	CASSFSGKEQFF
TRBV4-1	few	TRBJ2-7	CASVGGGVPYEQYF
TRBV3-1	many	TRBJ1-2	CASSQDDKNYGYTF
TRBV9	few	TRBJ2-3	CASSVGGSGGITDTQYF
TRBV7-2	many	TRBJ2-7	CASSVRGEQYF
TRBV27	many	TRBJ2-2	CASSLLGSTGELFF
TRBV9	few	TRBJ1-1	CASSSELEGTEAFF
TRBV5-4	NA	NA	CASSLVSLENQFF
TRBV30	many	TRBJ2-7	CACSRDSTYEQYF
TRBV20-1	many	TRBJ1-1	CSARDYRVNTEAFF
TRBV27	many	TRBJ2-1	CASTVRLSGRANEQFF
TRBV11-2	many	TRBJ1-2	CASSLDGDTAFRGYTF
TRBV3-1	many	TRBJ2-1	CASSPPPADLNNEQFF
TRBV7-4	few	TRBJ2-1	CASSPGTSLYNEQFF
TRBV3-1	many	TRBJ2-7	CASSRQGGNEQYF
TRBV7-3	few	TRBJ2-2	CASGRAGTGDTGELFF
TRBV13	many	TRBJ2-7	CASSLRGSHYEQYF
TRBV3-1	many	TRBJ2-7	CASSQRDSPEGEQYF
TRBV7-9	many	TRBJ2-5	CASSSPTSGSKGTQYF
TRBV19	few	TRBJ2-2	CASSPYPRGRANTGGLFF
TRBV6-1	few	TRBJ2-2	CASNQGDTGELFF
TRBV7-3	NA	TRBJ2-1	CASSLATSGPYNEQFF
TRBV6-1	many	TRBJ2-1	CASSDGPNSYNEQFF
TRBV28	many	TRBJ2-3	CASSLWGGASTDTQYF
TRBV6-1	many	TRBJ2-7	CASSSHLAEAGEQYF
TRBV18	many	TRBJ2-5	CASSPGARETQYF
TRBV7-2	many	TRBJ2-7	CASSPHSYEQYF
TRBV7-9	many	TRBJ2-3	CASTDRGTDTQYF
TRBV6-2/TRBV6-3	many	TRBJ1-2	CASSSLDIYGYTF
TRBV6-1	NA	TRBJ1-6	CASYLDGSNSPLHF
TRBV19	many	TRBJ2-3	CASSSREGSLRGQYF
TRBV5-1	NA	TRBJ2-7	CASGRDSQTYEQYF
TRBV7-8	few	TRBJ2-4	CASSARKSGSLIQYF
TRBV12-3/TRBV12-4	many	TRBJ2-7	CASSQGTSSHEQYF
TRBV5-6	few	TRBJ2-6	CASSFGGGGPFNVLTF
TRBV2	many	TRBJ1-5	CASRAELGQPQHF
TRBV20-1	many	TRBJ1-1	CSAHSTGGSEAFF
TRBV7-8	many	TRBJ2-1	CASSRGGQGYNEQFF
TRBV12-3/TRBV12-4	many	TRBJ2-3	CASSLTLAGAGTDTQYF
TRBV18	many	TRBJ2-2	CASSPVRGRPNTGELFF
TRBV18	NA	TRBJ1-3	CASSPRQGVPIASGNTIYF
TRBV4-1	many	TRBJ2-1	CASSLPTAGVGEQFF
TRBV27	many	TRBJ2-7	CASSSLAGGYEQYF